Sequencing of this T cell receptor (beta chain) was carried out in a study of CD4+ T cells in melanoma. Study-level points and caveats: Neoantigen-specific CD4+ T cells in melanoma reportedly had diverse differentiation states. CD8+ T cell, macrophage and B cell function reportedly correlated with neoantigen-specific CD4+ T cells.

Note on this clone: Antigen unknown.

Repertoires were generated with immunoSEQ multiplex PCR, while TCRdb's copy carries only in-frame clones and drops some. This table has roughly 6,600 clones, almost 70% appearing once. This TCR came from a human donor with melanoma. Material for sequencing was cells from a culture (not recorded whether cultured in vitro).

The CDR3 nucleotides read TGTGCCAGCAGCCAAGATACGGGGGCAGGGCAAAATTCACCCCTCCACTTT. This translates into CASSQDTGAGQNSPLHF. The gene calls are TRBV3-1 (or the pseudogene TRBV3-2) and TRBJ1-6, with D possibly matching TRBD1 (6 bases). The CDR3 extends over 17 amino acids. The V end was cut by 0 bases, the J end by 7 bases, with 16 bases between. The V gene's germline CDR1 is LGHDT and CDR2 YNNKEL (reference sequence).